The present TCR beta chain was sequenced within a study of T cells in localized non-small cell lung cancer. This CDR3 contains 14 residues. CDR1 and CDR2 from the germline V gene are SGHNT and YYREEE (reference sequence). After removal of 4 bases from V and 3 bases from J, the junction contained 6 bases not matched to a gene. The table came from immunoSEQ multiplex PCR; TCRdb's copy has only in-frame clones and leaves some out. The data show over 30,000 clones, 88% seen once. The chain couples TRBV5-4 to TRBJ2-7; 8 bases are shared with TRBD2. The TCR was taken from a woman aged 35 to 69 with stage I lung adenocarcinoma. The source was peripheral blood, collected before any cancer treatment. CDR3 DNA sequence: TGTGCCAGCAGCCCCCCGGGGGGGGACTACGAGCAGTACTTC. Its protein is CASSPPGGDYEQYF.